The rows below give T cell receptor beta chains drawn from one sample of a study of liver allograft versus peripheral blood T cells. TCRdb redid the calling of the reads with MiXCR, one entry per CDR3 protein. The table lists thousands of distinct CDR3 sequences, around 18% of them singletons. These receptors came from a human patient who had a liver transplant. These T cells may partly come from the graft donor. Each CDR3 is given with its conserved first and last residue. Each record gives: D gene, V gene, clone size, J gene, CDR3 DNA, CDR3 protein. The D gene is left open where the match is weak. The size of a clone is reported for some rows only, either as once, few or many, or as a class for expanded clones.

>-|TRBV7-2|-|TRBJ2-7
TGTGCCAGCAGCTTAGGGGGGGGCCCCTACGAGCAGTACTTC
CASSLGGGPYEQYF
>-|TRBV10-2|-|TRBJ1-5
TGCGCCAGCAGTGAGACATCCATTCCCCCCCGTGGCAATCAGCCCCAGCATTTT
CASSETSIPPRGNQPQHF
>TRBD1|TRBV5-3|few|TRBJ1-2
TGTGCCAGCAGCGTAGGGGGCGGGTATGGCTACACCTTC
CASSVGGGYGYTF
>-|TRBV7-9|few|TRBJ1-1
TGTGCCAGCAGCTCCCCCTGGGGTAGGGTGAACACTGAAGCTTTCTTT
CASSSPWGRVNTEAFF
>TRBD1|TRBV5-5|-|TRBJ2-7
TGTGCCAGCAGCTACCGGGACAGCTACGAGCAGTACTTC
CASSYRDSYEQYF
>TRBD1|TRBV18|medium-sized|TRBJ2-7
TGTGCCAGCTCACCACTCGACAGGGGCGGCTACGAGCAGTACTTC
CASSPLDRGGYEQYF
>-|TRBV29-1|-|TRBJ1-2
TGCAGCGTGGTGCCCGGGTGGAACTACACCTTC
CSVVPGWNYTF
>-|TRBV7-9|-|TRBJ1-5
TGTGCCAGCAGCTTAGAAGGAAGTGGCAATCAGCCCCAGCATTTT
CASSLEGSGNQPQHF
>TRBD1|TRBV19|medium-sized|TRBJ1-2
TGTGCCAGCAGTGAAGCCCTACCCCGACAGGGGGGATGGTATGGCTACACCTTC
CASSEALPRQGGWYGYTF
>-|TRBV6-5|few|TRBJ2-7
TGTGCCAGCAGTTACGTCCAGGGCTACGAGCAGTACTTC
CASSYVQGYEQYF
>TRBD2|TRBV9|medium-sized|TRBJ2-1
TGTGCCAGCAGCGTTCTAGAGCGGGGGGGCAGCTCCTACAATGAGCAGTTCTTC
CASSVLERGGSSYNEQFF
>-|TRBV19|many|TRBJ2-7
TGTGCCAGTAGTATAGTGGCCGGGACACTAACCTACGAGCAGTACTTC
CASSIVAGTLTYEQYF
>-|TRBV7-9|-|TRBJ1-1
TGTGCCAGCAGCTTACTCTCGGGGCGACTGAACACTGAAGCTTTCTTT
CASSLLSGRLNTEAFF
>TRBD1|TRBV27|medium-sized|TRBJ1-2
TGTGCCAGCAGTTCCCCGGGACAGGGGAACTATGGCTACACCTTC
CASSSPGQGNYGYTF
>-|TRBV27|-|TRBJ2-2
TGTGCCAGCCTGGGCCCGGGACGGAGCACCGGGGAGCTGTTTTTT
CASLGPGRSTGELFF
>-|TRBV27|-|TRBJ1-2
TGTGCCAGCAGTGACAGCCCTAACTATGGCTACACCTTC
CASSDSPNYGYTF
>-|TRBV19|many|TRBJ1-5
TGTGCCAGTAGTATAACAGCGGATCAGCCCCAGCATTTT
CASSITADQPQHF
>TRBD2|TRBV27|many|TRBJ2-7
TGTGCCAGCAGTTTAACCGGGACTAACTACGAGCAGTACTTC
CASSLTGTNYEQYF
>-|TRBV7-9|few|TRBJ1-2
TGTGCCAGCAGCTTAGGGTTCCCGGCTGGCTACACCTTC
CASSLGFPAGYTF
>-|TRBV27|medium-sized|TRBJ1-5
TGTGCCAGCAGTTTATCGGGCAGTAATCAGCCCCAGCATTTT
CASSLSGSNQPQHF
>-|TRBV24-1|-|TRBJ2-1
TGTGCCACCGCCGGCGGGGCGCCCAACAATGAGCAGTTCTTC
CATAGGAPNNEQFF
>-|TRBV27|medium-sized|TRBJ1-6
TGTGCCAGCAGTTTAGCCCTCGGGGTGATCGGGGATTCACCCCTCCACTTT
CASSLALGVIGDSPLHF
>TRBD1|TRBV5-5|-|TRBJ2-7
TGTGCCAGCAGCTTGGGGCGTGGGACAGGGACACGCGAGCAGTACTTC
CASSLGRGTGTREQYF
>TRBD1|TRBV10-3|few|TRBJ1-2
TGTGCCATCAGTGAGTCGATGGGCGGACAGGGGGCGCGGCTAGGTGGCTACACCTTC
CAISESMGGQGARLGGYTF
>-|TRBV12-5|-|TRBJ2-7
TGTGCTAGTGGTTTGGTACACGAGCAGTACTTC
CASGLVHEQYF
>-|TRBV29-1|many|TRBJ2-7
TGCAGCGTTTCGACGTATACCTACGAGCAGTACTTC
CSVSTYTYEQYF
>-|TRBV15|many|TRBJ1-1
TGTGCCACCAGCAGGGTCGGTAACACTGAAGCTTTCTTT
CATSRVGNTEAFF